This T cell receptor beta chain was captured by sequencing in a study of cytomegalovirus exposure and HLA in healthy donors. Trimming took off 2 bases at V and 5 bases at J, with 10 bases between the two ends. Germline loops: CDR1 MDHEN, CDR2 SYDVKM. The CDR3 sequence is 14 residues long. Turning to this clone: As yet, its antigen is unknown.

The PCR ran on 60 Vbeta and 13 Jbeta primers. Assay used: immunoSEQ multiplex PCR; TCRdb lists only in-frame clones, some missing. The data hold around 150,000 clones, with roughly 78% observed a single time. Study-wide results and caveats: Generally TCR sequences proved uncommon, though certain public TCRs appeared in numerous donors. The listing of 150 or so TCR beta chains classed them as cytomegalovirus-associated.

The receptor comes from a man between 25 and 39 years old in good health. The rearrangement uses TRBV28 and TRBJ2-1; tentatively, D is TRBD2 (5 bases). Source material: PBMCs. In DNA form, the CDR3 reads TGTGCCAGCAGTTTAGGCGGGTCCAACAATGAGCAGTTCTTC. As protein: CASSLGGSNNEQFF.